The next 19 T cell receptor beta chains were all read from a single sample in a study of beta chain features in type 1 diabetes. Their recognized antigens are unknown. Notes on the study in general: TCRB CDR3s were moderately but significantly shorter in Type 1 diabetes patients in all four CD4+ subsets.

Of the isolated RNA, all was reverse transcribed, and so the sequenced material was expressed TCRB transcripts. The protocol was immunoSEQ multiplex PCR, while the TCRdb copy is restricted to in-frame clones and leaves out a portion. The repertoire holds over 200,000 clones, with around 9.9% as singletons. Sequenced input: naive CD4+ T cells from blood. These receptors were taken from a young man with type 1 diabetes.

The chain couples TRBV5-4 to TRBJ2-1; 7 nucleotides line up with TRBD1. The V and J ends lost 2 bases and 0 bases, in that order; junction bases with no gene match: 5. Germline-derived CDR1 and CDR2 are SGHNT and YYREEE (reference sequence). The length of the CDR3 is 16 residues. The CDR3 coding sequence is TGTGCCAGCAGCTTTACAGGGGCGAGCTCCTACAATGAGCAGTTCTTC. This sequence encodes CASSFTGASSYNEQFF.

This clone was recorded a few times. The chain has TRBV4-1 and TRBJ2-4; 11 nucleotides match TRBD1. CDR3 length: 16 amino acids. V lost 1 base, J lost 8 bases, and 7 bases stayed unmatched. CDR1 and CDR2 (germline): MGHRA, YSYEKL. The CDR3 sequence is CASSQVYQDRGHIQYF. CDR3 DNA: TGCGCCAGCAGCCAAGTATACCAGGACAGGGGGCACATTCAGTACTTC.

The gene calls are TRBV7-9 and TRBJ1-6; no firm D call. Between the trimmed V and J ends, which lost 5 bases and 9 bases, there was a span of 11 bases. Germline V gives CDR1 SEHNR, CDR2 FQNEAQ (reference sequence). CDR3 length equals 13 residues. CDR3 in amino acids: CASSGNRGSPLHF. The CDR3 coding sequence is TGTGCCAGCAGCGGGAATCGGGGTTCACCCCTCCACTTT.

This clone showed up just a few times. The V call is TRBV4-2, the J call TRBJ2-7, with TRBD2 matching 10 bases. The CDR3 is made up of 14 amino acids. The V segment lost 2 bases and the J segment 7 bases; nucleotides outside the gene matches: 5. The germline CDR1 and CDR2 sequences are LGHNA and YNFKEQ. The CDR3 DNA sequence: TGTGCCAGCAGCCAAAGGAGCGGGGGGGTTGAGCAGTACTTC. This encodes CASSQRSGGVEQYF.

The chain recombines TRBV6-5 with TRBJ1-1; no definite D call. Per germline, CDR1 MNHEY and CDR2 SVGAGI. This CDR3 is 13 amino acids long. Trimming left V 2 bases short and J 3 bases short, with 7 bases between. CDR3 loop: CASSYRRDTEAFF. CDR3 nucleotides: TGTGCCAGCAGTTACCGACGGGACACTGAAGCTTTCTTT.

The rearrangement joins TRBV4-1 to TRBJ1-5; D ambiguous. CDR1 and CDR2 (germline): MGHRA, YSYEKL. The CDR3 is 13 amino acids. V was clipped by 3 bases and J by 7 bases, with 10 bases between them. Here the CDR3 DNA reads TGCGCCAGCAGCCAGATGACTCGGCAGCCCCAGCATTTT. It codes for CASSQMTRQPQHF.

This clone was counted a few times. Here the CDR3 reads CASSVTGTVVWTQYF. The CDR3 DNA sequence: TGTGCCAGCAGCGTTACCGGGACTGTTGTTTGGACCCAGTACTTC. This chain uses TRBV7-9 with TRBJ2-5; TRBD2 might be the D (6 bases). The CDR3 runs 15 residues. Per the germline V gene, CDR1 is SEHNR and CDR2 is FQNEAQ (reference sequence). V was clipped by 5 bases and J by 7 bases, with 20 bases between them.

The chain couples TRBV11-2 to TRBJ2-5; TRBD1 matches at 7 bases. Germline lookup yields CDR1 SGHAT and CDR2 FQNNGV. The CDR3 covers 13 residues. The V segment lost 6 bases and the J segment 5 bases; nucleotides outside the gene matches: 6. CDR3 nucleotide sequence: TGTGCCAGCAGACGACAGGGTTGGGAGACCCAGTACTTC. This gives the protein CASRRQGWETQYF.

This clone has more than one count but fewer than ten. V gene TRBV5-1 combines with J gene TRBJ2-5, with TRBD2 identical over 9 bases. J gave up 3 bases and V 3 bases, and 0 bases lay outside the gene matches. In germline, CDR1 is SGHRS, CDR2 YFSETQ. This CDR3 region has 13 residues. CDR3 in amino acids: CASSWTSEETQYF. CDR3 nucleotides: TGCGCCAGCAGCTGGACTAGCGAAGAGACCCAGTACTTC.

This clone was picked up a small number of times. The V and J genes are TRBV9 and TRBJ1-2; D is uncertain. The CDR3 covers 13 residues. From germline, CDR1 is SGDLS and CDR2 YYNGEE. V lost 3 bases, J lost 4 bases, and 10 bases lay in between. In DNA, the CDR3 is TGTGCCAGCAGCGCGTATGGAGGCTATGGCTACACCTTC. Translated, it gives CASSAYGGYGYTF. The entire variable domain, with the rest obtained from reference TRBV9 and TRBJ1-2, is as follows: DSGVTQTPKHLITATGQRVTLRCSPRSGDLSVYWYQQSLDQGLQFLIQYYNGEERAKGNILERFSAQQFPDLHSELNLSSLELGDSALYFCASSAYGGYGYTFGSGTRLTVV.

This clone was recorded a few times. The chain recombines TRBV7-9 with TRBJ1-1; TRBD1 matches 11 bases. The ends lost 5 bases at V and 3 bases at J; junction bases unmatched: 2. The CDR3 has 14 residues. Germline V lookup: CDR1 SEHNR, CDR2 FQNEAQ (reference sequence). The CDR3 bases are TGTGCCAGCAGCCGGACAGGGGGCTACACTGAAGCTTTCTTT. This sequence encodes CASSRTGGYTEAFF.

Only a few counts were recorded for this clone. This chain connects TRBV18 to TRBJ1-1; 8 positions match TRBD1. The junction had 18 bases not matched to a gene; V was cut back by 5 bases and J by 7 bases. The CDR3 runs to 17 residues. Germline V lookup: CDR1 KGHSH, CDR2 LQKENI. CDR3 residues: CASSAAGTGKTEGEAFF. The CDR3 bases are TGTGCCAGCTCAGCGGCCGGGACAGGTAAAACGGAAGGTGAAGCTTTCTTT.

This clone has just a few counts. V gene TRBV7-2 combines with J gene TRBJ1-1; 7 bases agree with TRBD1. Germline CDR1 reads SGHTA; CDR2 reads FQGNSA. The CDR3 runs to 14 residues. The trim removed 5 bases at V and 1 base at J, leaving 4 bases unmatched. This chain's CDR3 is CASSPRQGNTEAFF. DNA of the CDR3: TGTGCCAGCAGCCCCCGACAGGGGAACACTGAAGCTTTCTTT.

This chain joins TRBV29-1 and TRBJ2-7; no definite D call. Trimming took 5 bases from V and 2 from J, leaving 4 bases between them. Germline values: CDR1 SQVTM, CDR2 ANQGSEA. The CDR3 sequence is 10 residues long. CDR3 coding DNA: TGCAGCGTTCATCCCTACGAGCAGTACTTC. It codes for CSVHPYEQYF.

This chain connects TRBV7-2 to TRBJ1-4; no reliable D call. The CDR3 extends over 15 amino acids. V lost 3 bases to trimming and J lost 6 bases, with 14 bases between them. Germline loops: CDR1 SGHTA, CDR2 FQGNSA. The CDR3 region has the DNA TGTGCCAGCAGCTTTAGTGGGGTCGGGGATGAAAAACTGTTTTTT. It specifies CASSFSGVGDEKLFF.

This clone was picked up a small number of times. The identical CDR3 is also encoded by other nucleotide sequences in the sample. The rearrangement joins TRBV5-1 to TRBJ2-5, with D uncertain. This CDR3 is built from 14 residues. V was pared by 0 bases and J by 2 bases, with 8 bases between. From germline, CDR1 is SGHRS and CDR2 YFSETQ. The CDR3 protein is CASSLGTVQETQYF. The CDR3 nucleotides are TGCGCCAGCAGCTTGGGAACAGTACAAGAGACCCAGTACTTC.

This clone appeared a few times. The chain employs TRBV9 and TRBJ2-1; no firm D call. Looked up from germline, CDR1 is SGDLS and CDR2 is YYNGEE. The CDR3 sequence is 14 residues long. Between the trimmed V and J ends, which lost 0 bases and 4 bases, there was a span of 8 bases. The CDR3: CASSVEASYNEQFF. The CDR3 nucleotides read TGTGCCAGCAGCGTAGAAGCGTCTTACAATGAGCAGTTCTTC.

The rearrangement uses TRBV18 and TRBJ2-4, with 8 bases aligning to TRBD2. This CDR3 is built from 15 residues. The germline V gene encodes CDR1 KGHSH and CDR2 LQKENI. Trimming at V came to 0 bases and at J to 9 bases, leaving 7 bases not matched to a gene. This CDR3 is CASSPPSGGNGIQYF. The CDR3 DNA follows: TGTGCCAGCTCACCACCCAGCGGGGGCAACGGCATTCAGTACTTC.

V gene TRBV5-4 combines with J gene TRBJ2-7; TRBD1 agrees at 8 bases. The CDR3 runs 14 residues. Trimming at V came to 4 bases and at J to 2 bases, leaving 5 bases not matched to a gene. Germline V CDR1 and CDR2: SGHNT, YYREEE (reference sequence). CDR3 protein: CASSPGQGPYEQYF. The CDR3 DNA follows: TGTGCCAGCAGCCCCGGACAGGGCCCCTACGAGCAGTACTTC.